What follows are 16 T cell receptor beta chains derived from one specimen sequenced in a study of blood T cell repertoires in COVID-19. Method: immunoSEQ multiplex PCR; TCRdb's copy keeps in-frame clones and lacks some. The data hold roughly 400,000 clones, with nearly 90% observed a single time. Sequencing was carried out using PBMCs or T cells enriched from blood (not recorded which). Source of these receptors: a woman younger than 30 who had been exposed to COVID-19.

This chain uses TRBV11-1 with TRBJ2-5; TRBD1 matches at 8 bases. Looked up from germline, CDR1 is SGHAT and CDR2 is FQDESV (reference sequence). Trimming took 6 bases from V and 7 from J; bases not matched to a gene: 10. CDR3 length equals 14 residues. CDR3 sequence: CASRQGENTGTQYF. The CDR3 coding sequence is TGTGCCAGCAGACAGGGGGAGAACACAGGGACCCAGTACTTC.

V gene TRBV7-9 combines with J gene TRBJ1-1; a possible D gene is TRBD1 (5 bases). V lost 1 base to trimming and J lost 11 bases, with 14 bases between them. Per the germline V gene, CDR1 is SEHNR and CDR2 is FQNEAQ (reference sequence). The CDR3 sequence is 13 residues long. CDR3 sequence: CASSLGAGVGAFF. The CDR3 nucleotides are TGTGCCAGCAGCTTAGGCGCGGGGGTAGGGGCTTTCTTT.

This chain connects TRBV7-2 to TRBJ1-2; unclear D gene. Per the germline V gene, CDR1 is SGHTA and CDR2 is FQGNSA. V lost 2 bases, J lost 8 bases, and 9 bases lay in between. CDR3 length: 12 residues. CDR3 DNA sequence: TGTGCCAGCAGCTTATATGAGGGAGGCTACACCTTC. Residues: CASSLYEGGYTF.

The CDR3 nucleotides read TGTGCCAGCAGCTCCGGGGAAAGGGTCCCTAGCGGGAGCTACAATGAGCAGTTCTTC. Its translation is CASSSGERVPSGSYNEQFF. The rearrangement uses TRBV11-3 and TRBJ2-1, with TRBD2 matching over 10 bases. J gave up 3 bases and V 4 bases, and 15 bases lay outside the gene matches. CDR1 is SGHNT, CDR2 YENEEA, per germline. The CDR3 spans 19 residues. The variable domain in full, completed from reference TRBV11-3 and TRBJ2-1, reads EAGVVQSPRYKIIEKKQPVAFWCNPISGHNTLYWYLQNLGQGPELLIRYENEEAVDDSQLPKDRFSAERLKGVDSTLKIQPAELGDSAVYLCASSSGERVPSGSYNEQFFGPGTRLTVL.

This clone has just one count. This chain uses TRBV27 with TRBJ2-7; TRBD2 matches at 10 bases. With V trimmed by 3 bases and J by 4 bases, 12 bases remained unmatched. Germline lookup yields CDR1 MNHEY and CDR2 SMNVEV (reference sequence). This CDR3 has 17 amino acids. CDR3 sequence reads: CASSLGSGGAGPYEQYF. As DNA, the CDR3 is TGTGCCAGCAGTTTGGGGAGCGGGGGGGCCGGTCCGTACGAGCAGTACTTC.

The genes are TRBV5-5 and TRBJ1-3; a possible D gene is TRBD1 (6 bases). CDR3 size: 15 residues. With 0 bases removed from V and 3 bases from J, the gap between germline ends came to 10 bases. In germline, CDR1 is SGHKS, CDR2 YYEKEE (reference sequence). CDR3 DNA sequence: TGTGCCAGCAGCTTGGTGGGACAACATGGAAACACCATATATTTT. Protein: CASSLVGQHGNTIYF. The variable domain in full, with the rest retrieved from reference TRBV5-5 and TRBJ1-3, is DAGVTQSPTHLIKTRGQQVTLRCSPISGHKSVSWYQQVLGQGPQFIFQYYEKEERGRGNFPDRFSARQFPNYSSELNVNALLLGDSALYLCASSLVGQHGNTIYFGEGSWLTVV.

CDR3 protein: CASSQELFGHRTVDTQYF. The CDR3 bases are TGCGCCAGCAGCCAAGAACTTTTTGGACACCGAACGGTTGATACGCAGTATTTT. The chain joins TRBV4-1 to TRBJ2-3; a weak D match, TRBD1 (5 bases). Trimming stripped 0 bases from V and 6 bases from J, with 22 bases between. The CDR3 contains 18 residues. Looked up from germline, CDR1 is MGHRA and CDR2 is YSYEKL.

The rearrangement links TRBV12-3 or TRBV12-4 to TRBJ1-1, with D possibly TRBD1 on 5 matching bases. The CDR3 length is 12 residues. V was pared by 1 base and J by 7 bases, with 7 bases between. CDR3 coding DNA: TGTGCCAGCAGTTTAGGACAGCATGAAGCTTTCTTT. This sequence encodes CASSLGQHEAFF.

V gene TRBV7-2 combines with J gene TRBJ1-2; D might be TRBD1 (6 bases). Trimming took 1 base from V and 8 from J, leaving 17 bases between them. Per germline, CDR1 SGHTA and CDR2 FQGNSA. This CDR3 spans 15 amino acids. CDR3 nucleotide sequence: TGTGCCAGCAGCTTAGATTCAGGGGCGATTGGAGGCTACACCTTC. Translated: CASSLDSGAIGGYTF.

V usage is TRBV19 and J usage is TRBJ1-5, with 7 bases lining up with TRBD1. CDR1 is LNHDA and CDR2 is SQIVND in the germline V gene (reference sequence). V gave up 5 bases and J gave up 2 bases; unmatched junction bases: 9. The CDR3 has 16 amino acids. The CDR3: CASSFHHRGRNQPQHF. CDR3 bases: TGTGCCAGTAGTTTCCACCACAGGGGCCGCAATCAGCCCCAGCATTTT. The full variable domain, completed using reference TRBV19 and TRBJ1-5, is DGGITQSPKYLFRKEGQNVTLSCEQNLNHDAMYWYRQDPGQGLRLIYYSQIVNDFQKGDIAEGYSVSREKKESFPLTVTSAQKNPTAFYLCASSFHHRGRNQPQHFGDGTRLSIL.

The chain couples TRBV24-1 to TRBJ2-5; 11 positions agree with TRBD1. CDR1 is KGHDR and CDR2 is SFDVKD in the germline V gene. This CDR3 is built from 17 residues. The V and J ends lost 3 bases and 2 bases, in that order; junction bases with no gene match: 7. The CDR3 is CATSDLRTGGMQETQYF. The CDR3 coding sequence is TGTGCCACCAGTGATCTAAGGACAGGGGGCATGCAAGAGACCCAGTACTTC.

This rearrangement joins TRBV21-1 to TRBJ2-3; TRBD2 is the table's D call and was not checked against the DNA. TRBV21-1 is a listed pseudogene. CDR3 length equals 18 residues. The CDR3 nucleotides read TGTGCCAGCAGCAAAGAAGGTAGGGCGGGGCCTAGCACAGATACGCAGTATTTT. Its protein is CASSKEGRAGPSTDTQYF.

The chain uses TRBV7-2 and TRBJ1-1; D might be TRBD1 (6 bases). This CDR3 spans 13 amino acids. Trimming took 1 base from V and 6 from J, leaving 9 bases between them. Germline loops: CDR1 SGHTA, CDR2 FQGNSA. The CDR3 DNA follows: TGTGCCAGCAGCTTAGGATACAGGGCTGAAGCTTTCTTT. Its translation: CASSLGYRAEAFF. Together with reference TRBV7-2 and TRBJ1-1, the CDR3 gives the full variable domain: GAGVSQSPSNKVTEKGKDVELRCDPISGHTALYWYRQSLGQGLEFLIYFQGNSAPDKSGLPSDRFSAERTGGSVSTLTIQRTQQEDSAVYLCASSLGYRAEAFFGQGTRLTVV.

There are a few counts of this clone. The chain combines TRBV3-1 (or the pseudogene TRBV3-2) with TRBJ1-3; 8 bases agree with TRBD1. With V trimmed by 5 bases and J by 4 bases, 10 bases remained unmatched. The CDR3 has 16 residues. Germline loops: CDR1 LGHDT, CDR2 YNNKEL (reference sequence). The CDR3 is CASSARDRSFGNTIYF. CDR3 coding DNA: TGTGCCAGCAGCGCCCGGGACAGGTCGTTCGGAAACACCATATATTTT.

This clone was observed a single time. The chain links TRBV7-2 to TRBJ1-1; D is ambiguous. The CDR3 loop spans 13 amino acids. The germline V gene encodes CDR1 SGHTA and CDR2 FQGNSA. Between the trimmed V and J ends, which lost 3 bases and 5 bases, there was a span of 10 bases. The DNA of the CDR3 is TGTGCCAGCAGCTTTCCGGGTTATACTGAAGCTTTCTTT. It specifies CASSFPGYTEAFF.

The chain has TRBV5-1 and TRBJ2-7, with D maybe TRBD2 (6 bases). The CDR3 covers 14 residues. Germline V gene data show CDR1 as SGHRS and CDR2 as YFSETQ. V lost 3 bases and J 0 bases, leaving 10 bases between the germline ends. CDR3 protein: CASSSQTSSYEQYF. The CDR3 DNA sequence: TGCGCCAGCAGCTCGCAGACTAGCTCCTACGAGCAGTACTTC.